Presented here are 31 T cell receptor beta chains from one specimen sequenced in a study of T-cell memory formation after mild COVID-19. TCRdb itself ran the 5' RACE reads through MiXCR, one entry per CDR3 protein. The repertoire consists of about 470,000 distinct CDR3 sequences, with 20% to 25% occurring once and the leading ten covering approximately 12%. The sample consisted of PBMCs or a T cell subset sorted from them (not recorded which). The source is an adult woman who had mild COVID-19 (a few samples of this study predate the infection). Cell type and time point are not known.

A few counts support this clonotype. The DNA of the CDR3 is TGTGCCACCGCGGCGGGAGGATCCACAGATACGCAGTATTTT. Its translation is CATAAGGSTDTQYF. The chain links TRBV3-1 to TRBJ2-3, with TRBD2 matching 8 bases. V lost 10 bases and J lost 2; bases outside the gene matches: 8. CDR1 is LGHDT and CDR2 is YNNKEL in the germline V gene (reference sequence). This CDR3 spans 14 amino acids.

Only one count was recorded for this clonotype. The rearrangement links TRBV30 to TRBJ1-5; D call uncertain. The ends were cut back, 1 base at V and 9 bases at J, with 13 bases in the middle. The length of the CDR3 is 13 residues. Germline CDR1 and CDR2: GTSNPN and SVGIG (reference sequence). CDR3 bases: TGTGCCTGGAGTGAGGATCGGTTCGGGCCCCAGCATTTT. It codes for CAWSEDRFGPQHF.

This clonotype came up many times. This CDR3 is CASSPDLITDTQYF. The CDR3 bases are TGCGCCAGCAGCCCGGACCTCATCACAGATACGCAGTATTTT. V gene TRBV5-1 combines with J gene TRBJ2-3; D unclear. The CDR3 contains 14 residues. The V and J ends lost 4 bases and 2 bases respectively, with 11 bases between them. CDR1 is SGHRS and CDR2 is YFSETQ in the germline V gene.

The chain links TRBV4-3 to TRBJ1-1, with TRBD1 identical over 10 bases. Germline trimming cut 6 bases from V and 7 bases from J; bases unmatched to any gene: 8. Per the germline V gene, CDR1 is LGHNA and CDR2 is YSLEER. The CDR3 spans 14 residues. CDR3 coding DNA: TGCGCCAGCAGAGGGGGGACAGGGGAGGGTGAAGCTTTCTTT. Residues: CASRGGTGEGEAFF.

In this sample, this clonotype turned up a few times. This sequence joins TRBV14 and TRBJ2-7; D not certain. CDR3 size: 11 residues. The ends were cut back, 3 bases at V and 6 bases at J, with 6 bases in the middle. CDR1 and CDR2 from the germline V gene are SGHDN and FVKESK. The CDR3 protein is CASSHGTEQYF. For the CDR3, the DNA is TGTGCCAGCAGCCACGGAACCGAGCAGTACTTC.

This clonotype was seen a few times. One junction end disagrees with the germline gene, perhaps due to a read error. The genes are TRBV10-3 and TRBJ2-1; D gene ambiguous. CDR3 length equals 11 residues. CDR1 and CDR2 (germline): ENHRY, SYGVKD. CDR3 DNA: TGTGCCATCAGTGAGAGGAATGAGCAGTCCTTC. Translated: CAISERNEQSF.

This clonotype has just a few counts. The J gene is TRBJ1-1, the V gene TRBV12-3 or TRBV12-4; a weak D match, TRBD1 (5 bases). The CDR3 extends over 15 amino acids. V was shortened by 3 bases and J by 5 bases, with 16 bases between the two germline ends. The CDR3 DNA reads TGTGCCAGCAGTTTCTCAAGGGGCCGTAAAACTGAAGCTTTCTTT. It codes for CASSFSRGRKTEAFF.

This chain uses TRBV29-1 with TRBJ2-2, with a tentative D call TRBD2 (5 bases). CDR1 is SQVTM, CDR2 ANQGSEA, per germline. This CDR3 has 14 amino acids. Trimming left V 5 bases short and J 3 bases short, with 13 bases between. Here the CDR3 DNA reads TGCAGCGTTCGAGAGGGCCTTTACACCGGGGAGCTGTTTTTT. This sequence encodes CSVREGLYTGELFF.

The chain has TRBV5-1 and TRBJ2-3; D not certain. Germline V gene data show CDR1 as SGHRS and CDR2 as YFSETQ. Trimming cost V 1 base and J 7 bases, with 13 bases left between them. This CDR3 is 14 amino acids long. The CDR3 protein is CASSLSWRSHTQYF. For the CDR3, the DNA is TGCGCCAGCAGCTTGTCTTGGAGAAGCCATACGCAGTATTTT. Supplemented by reference TRBV5-1 and TRBJ2-3, the full variable domain reads KAGVTQTPRYLIKTRGQQVTLSCSPISGHRSVSWYQQTPGQGLQFLFEYFSETQRNKGNFPGRFSGRQFSNSRSEMNVSTLELGDSALYLCASSLSWRSHTQYFGPGTRLTVL.

V is TRBV7-3 and J is TRBJ2-5; 10 bases are a match to TRBD1. The CDR3 totals 14 residues. Germline V CDR1 and CDR2: SGHTA, FQGTGA. V shed 5 bases, J shed 5 bases, and the junction held 5 bases outside the gene matches. The CDR3 reads CASSRTGGSETQYF. The CDR3 region has the DNA TGTGCCAGCAGCCGGACAGGGGGATCTGAGACCCAGTACTTC.

This clonotype showed up just a few times. The chain couples TRBV6-5 to TRBJ1-1; no clear D. Trimming stripped 0 bases from V and 1 base from J, with 6 bases between. Germline lookup yields CDR1 MNHEY and CDR2 SVGAGI. The CDR3 length is 14 residues. CDR3 residues: CASSYSERNTEAFF. Here the CDR3 DNA reads TGTGCCAGCAGTTACTCGGAGCGGAACACTGAAGCTTTCTTT.

This clonotype was recorded at least ten times. The chain carries TRBV7-2 and TRBJ2-5; D ambiguous. CDR1 is SGHTA and CDR2 is FQGNSA in the germline V gene. With 9 bases removed from V and 3 bases from J, the gap between germline ends came to 11 bases. This CDR3 spans 12 amino acids. The CDR3 here is CASSGDKETQYF. As DNA, the CDR3 is TGTGCCAGTAGTGGGGATAAAGAGACCCAGTACTTC.

Written as DNA, the CDR3 is TGTGCCAGCAGCTTAGTTTCAGCGAATGAGCAGTTCTTC. This translates into CASSLVSANEQFF. The gene calls are TRBV11-3 and TRBJ2-1, with D hard to call. The CDR3 covers 13 residues. CDR1 is SGHNT and CDR2 is YENEEA in the germline V gene. Deletions cut 1 base from V and 7 bases from J, with 8 bases between.

This clonotype was seen more than once but under ten times. V is TRBV10-3 and J is TRBJ2-5; D is ambiguous. Trimming pared 2 bases from V and 5 bases from J, leaving 6 bases between. Germline V CDR1 and CDR2: ENHRY, SYGVKD. This CDR3 has 12 amino acids. This chain's CDR3 is CAISERKETQYF. Here the CDR3 DNA reads TGTGCCATCAGTGAGAGGAAGGAGACCCAGTACTTC.

The sample holds a few counts of this clonotype. The chain combines TRBV7-2 with TRBJ2-5; 7 positions match TRBD2. CDR3 length equals 15 residues. Looked up from germline, CDR1 is SGHTA and CDR2 is FQGNSA. Trimming at V came to 5 bases and at J to 1 base, leaving 7 bases not matched to a gene. CDR3 loop: CASSVGAGVQETQYF. DNA for the CDR3: TGTGCCAGCAGCGTCGGGGCGGGAGTCCAAGAGACCCAGTACTTC.

In this sample, this clonotype turned up a few times. The J gene is TRBJ2-5, the V gene TRBV4-2; 9 nucleotides match TRBD2. CDR3 size: 16 residues. The V gene end was trimmed by 0 bases and the J gene end by 2 bases; junction bases not matched to a gene: 4. The V gene's germline CDR1 is LGHNA and CDR2 YNFKEQ. CDR3 in DNA: TGTGCCAGCAGCCAAGACTCTAGCGGGGAGCAAGAGACCCAGTACTTC. As protein: CASSQDSSGEQETQYF.

This clonotype was observed a few times. The chain employs TRBV7-8 and TRBJ1-5; D may be TRBD1 (6 bases). Trimming cost V 5 bases and J 1 base, with 9 bases left between them. The CDR3 is 14 residues long. Germline CDR1 is SGHVS and CDR2 is FQNEAQ. CDR3 amino acids: CASSSTGSNQPQHF. The CDR3 region has the DNA TGTGCCAGCAGCAGTACAGGGAGCAATCAGCCCCAGCATTTT.

This chain uses TRBV7-2 with TRBJ2-5; 8 nucleotides agree with TRBD2. Germline trimming cut 1 base from V and 4 bases from J; bases unmatched to any gene: 11. This CDR3 contains 17 residues. Germline-derived CDR1 and CDR2 are SGHTA and FQGNSA. Here the CDR3 reads CASSLVGGSGILETQYF. The CDR3, as DNA: TGTGCCAGCAGCTTAGTTGGCGGTAGCGGGATCTTAGAGACCCAGTACTTC.

The CDR3 DNA is TGTGCCAGCAGCTTAGGGGTTGGAAGGAGCACAGATACGCAGTATTTT. Translating it yields CASSLGVGRSTDTQYF. The chain is built from TRBV7-6 and TRBJ2-3; unclear D gene. The germline CDR1 and CDR2 sequences are SGHVS and FNYEAQ. This CDR3 region has 16 residues. The V end was cut by 1 base, the J end by 0 bases, with 11 bases between.

The chain has TRBV19 and TRBJ1-1, with 10 bases matching TRBD1. This CDR3 has 19 amino acids. Germline V gives CDR1 LNHDA, CDR2 SQIVND (reference sequence). The J segment lost 0 bases and the V segment lost 2 bases, leaving 12 bases of the junction unmatched. CDR3 region: CASSISFRQGASMNTEAFF. CDR3 DNA: TGTGCCAGTAGTATATCGTTTCGACAGGGGGCTTCCATGAACACTGAAGCTTTCTTT. Full variable domain (rest looked up from reference TRBV19 and TRBJ1-1): DGGITQSPKYLFRKEGQNVTLSCEQNLNHDAMYWYRQDPGQGLRLIYYSQIVNDFQKGDIAEGYSVSREKKESFPLTVTSAQKNPTAFYLCASSISFRQGASMNTEAFFGQGTRLTVV.

The V gene is TRBV7-9, the J gene TRBJ1-4; a weak D match, TRBD1 (6 bases). The CDR3 runs 16 residues. From germline, CDR1 is SEHNR and CDR2 FQNEAQ (reference sequence). Trimming removed 3 bases from V and 3 bases from J, with 14 bases in between. The chain's CDR3 is CASSLDYRVANEKLFF. CDR3 coding DNA: TGTGCCAGCAGCTTGGACTACAGGGTTGCTAATGAAAAACTGTTTTTT.

V gene TRBV30 combines with J gene TRBJ1-5, with D hard to call. The germline V and J ends were trimmed by 2 bases and 6 bases, with 11 bases remaining between them. Germline CDR1 and CDR2: GTSNPN and SVGIG (reference sequence). The CDR3 has 13 residues. In nucleotides, the CDR3 is TGTGCCTGGAGTCCTATGGGAGGTCAGCCCCAGCATTTT. Translation: CAWSPMGGQPQHF.

In this sample, this clonotype turned up a few times. V gene TRBV7-2 combines with J gene TRBJ1-5; no clear D gene. From germline, CDR1 is SGHTA and CDR2 FQGNSA. The V end lost 2 bases, the J end lost 0 bases, and 8 bases lay between the germline ends. This CDR3 contains 15 residues. DNA for the CDR3: TGTGCCAGCAGCTTAATAGACAATAGCAATCAGCCCCAGCATTTT. Its translation: CASSLIDNSNQPQHF.

This clonotype was detected a few times. The chain recombines TRBV3-1 with TRBJ2-7, with 8 nucleotides matching TRBD2. This CDR3 spans 18 amino acids. After removal of 0 bases from V and 2 bases from J, the junction contained 12 bases not matched to a gene. The germline gives CDR1 LGHDT, CDR2 YNNKEL (reference sequence). The CDR3 loop reads CASSQETSGGPQTYEQYF. The CDR3 DNA reads as TGTGCCAGCAGCCAAGAGACCAGCGGGGGACCACAAACCTACGAGCAGTACTTC.

This clonotype was detected a few times. V and J are TRBV11-3 and TRBJ2-7; possible D gene TRBD2, 7 bases. CDR3 size: 15 residues. V was shortened by 5 bases and J by 3 bases, with 17 bases between the two germline ends. The germline CDR1 and CDR2 sequences are SGHNT and YENEEA. CDR3 region: CASSPRGGGIYEQYF. DNA of the CDR3: TGTGCCAGCAGCCCCCGGGGAGGGGGAATCTACGAGCAGTACTTC. The full variable domain, its missing parts supplied by reference TRBV11-3 and TRBJ2-7, is EAGVVQSPRYKIIEKKQPVAFWCNPISGHNTLYWYLQNLGQGPELLIRYENEEAVDDSQLPKDRFSAERLKGVDSTLKIQPAELGDSAVYLCASSPRGGGIYEQYFGPGTRLTVT.

The genes are TRBV27 and TRBJ2-7; 10 nucleotides match TRBD1. The germline V gene encodes CDR1 MNHEY and CDR2 SMNVEV (reference sequence). The ends lost 4 bases at V and 4 bases at J; junction bases unmatched: 7. The CDR3 spans 15 residues. The CDR3 nucleotides are TGTGCCAGCAGTTCAGACAGGGGGCGTCATTACGAGCAGTACTTC. This encodes CASSSDRGRHYEQYF.

The J gene is TRBJ2-7, the V gene TRBV9; D perhaps matches TRBD1 (6 bases). The CDR3 totals 15 residues. Looked up from germline, CDR1 is SGDLS and CDR2 is YYNGEE. Trimming took off 5 bases at V and 2 bases at J, with 17 bases between the two ends. CDR3: CASSLFAGETYEQYF. CDR3 nucleotides: TGTGCCAGCAGTCTCTTTGCAGGGGAAACCTACGAGCAGTACTTC.

The chain links TRBV30 to TRBJ2-1; unclear D gene. The germline V gene has CDR1 GTSNPN and CDR2 SVGIG (reference sequence). V was shortened by 6 bases and J by 10 bases, with 13 bases between the two germline ends. The CDR3 covers 11 residues. The CDR3, as DNA: TGTGCCTGTGTCCTTCGCGCGGAGCAGTTCTTC. Protein: CACVLRAEQFF. Filled out from reference TRBV30 and TRBJ2-1, the complete variable domain reads SQTIHQWPATLVQPVGSPLSLECTVEGTSNPNLYWYRQAAGRGLQLLFYSVGIGQISSEVPQNLSASRPQDRQFILSSKKLLLSDSGFYLCACVLRAEQFFGPGTRLTVL.

J is TRBJ2-5 and V is TRBV18; D is possibly TRBD2 (6 bases). The V end lost 3 bases, the J end lost 2 bases, and 10 bases lay between the germline ends. The CDR3 has 14 residues. The germline gives CDR1 KGHSH, CDR2 LQKENI. The CDR3 loop is CASSPAGIQETQYF. The CDR3 DNA reads as TGTGCCAGCTCACCTGCGGGAATACAAGAGACCCAGTACTTC.

This chain links TRBV7-9 with TRBJ2-1, with 9 bases lining up with TRBD2. The CDR3 runs to 17 residues. The germline CDR1 and CDR2 sequences are SEHNR and FQNEAQ (reference sequence). V trimming: 4 bases; J trimming: 3 bases; junction bases outside the gene matches: 10. The CDR3: CASSWSASGTGYNEQFF. The CDR3 DNA follows: TGTGCCAGCAGCTGGTCGGCTAGCGGGACGGGCTACAATGAGCAGTTCTTC.

This clonotype was seen only a few times. This sequence joins TRBV5-1 and TRBJ1-1, with D possibly TRBD1 on 6 matching bases. V lost 4 bases, J lost 1 base, and 14 bases lay in between. The CDR3 consists of 15 residues. Germline CDR1 SGHRS, CDR2 YFSETQ. CDR3 amino acids: CASSITGTKNTEAFF. DNA of the CDR3: TGCGCCAGCAGCATCACCGGGACAAAGAACACTGAAGCTTTCTTT.